One and the same sample provided the 5 T cell receptor beta chains below, sequenced in a study of CXCR3-negative and CXCR3-positive naive CD8 T cells. UMI-labeled TRB cDNA libraries were prepared by 5' RACE. TCRdb re-called the 5' RACE reads; every CDR3 protein appears as one record, without DNA. The sample holds roughly 48,000 distinct CDR3 sequences. Sequenced input: memory CD8+ T cells from blood. The receptors here all came from a human donor in good health. Some clones in this sample may be carry-over from other donors' samples.

The chain employs TRBV5-1 and TRBJ2-7; TCRdb gives TRBD2 as the D gene, but with no DNA this cannot be confirmed. Looked up from germline, CDR1 is SGHRS and CDR2 is YFSETQ. The length of the CDR3 is 14 residues. CDR3: CASSDRDYSYEQYF.

The chain has TRBV6-2 or TRBV6-3 and TRBJ1-4; TCRdb designates TRBD1, a call that cannot be tested without DNA. Looked up from germline, CDR1 is MNHEY and CDR2 is SVGEGT. There are 13 residues in the CDR3. The chain's CDR3 is CASSPPGDEKLFF.

This chain links TRBV12-3 or TRBV12-4 with TRBJ1-1; no DNA is available, so the TRBD1 call from TCRdb remains unchecked. CDR3 length: 15 amino acids. The CDR3: CASSPTGTGRTEAFF.

The chain recombines TRBV18 with TRBJ2-1; TCRdb picks TRBD2, but there is no DNA to check that call. CDR1 is KGHSH and CDR2 is LQKENI in the germline V gene. The CDR3 is made up of 16 amino acids. CDR3 in amino acids: CASSPPLAGGHNEQFF.

The genes are TRBV5-1 and TRBJ2-7; the TCRdb D gene call, TRBD1, has no DNA to confirm it. There are 13 residues in the CDR3. Germline V gene lookup returns CDR1 SGHRS and CDR2 YFSETQ. CDR3 amino acids: CASSQQGYHEQYF.